This T cell receptor (beta chain) was retrieved from a study of blood T cell repertoires in COVID-19. Study-wide context: The origin of the acute and convalescent COVID-19 samples was the United States, Italy and Spain. PBMCs, B-cell-depleted T cells, or T cells provided the cDNA or gDNA that made up the material.

Data came from immunoSEQ multiplex PCR; TCRdb stores just in-frame clones and leaves some out. The repertoire holds under 120,000 clones, under 80% seen once, with 20% to 25% in the top ten. V lost 1 base and J 0 bases, leaving 12 bases between the germline ends. Germline CDR1 and CDR2: MNHEY and SMNVEV (reference sequence). The CDR3 is 16 amino acids. This clonotype was sampled from a man aged 65 to 85 with active or convalescent COVID-19. The rearrangement joins TRBV27 to TRBJ1-1; D perhaps matches TRBD1 (5 bases). The sequencing sample was made of peripheral blood. CDR3 loop: CASSLLGLGVNTEAFF. The DNA of the CDR3 is TGTGCCAGCAGTTTATTAGGATTAGGGGTGAACACTGAAGCTTTCTTT.